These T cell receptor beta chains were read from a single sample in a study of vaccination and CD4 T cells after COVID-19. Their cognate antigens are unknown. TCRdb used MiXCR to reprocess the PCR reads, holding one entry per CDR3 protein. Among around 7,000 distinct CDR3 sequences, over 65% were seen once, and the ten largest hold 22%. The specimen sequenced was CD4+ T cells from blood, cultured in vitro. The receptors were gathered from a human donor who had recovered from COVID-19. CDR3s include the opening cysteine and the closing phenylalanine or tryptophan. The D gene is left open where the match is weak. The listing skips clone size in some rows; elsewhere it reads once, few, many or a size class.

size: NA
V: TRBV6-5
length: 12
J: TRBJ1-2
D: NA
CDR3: CASSYPSYGYTF
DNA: TGTGCCAGCAGTTACCCCAGTTATGGCTACACCTTC

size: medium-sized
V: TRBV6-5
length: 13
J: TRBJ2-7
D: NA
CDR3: CASSYLRGFEQYF
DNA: TGTGCCAGCAGTTATCTCAGGGGCTTCGAGCAGTACTTC

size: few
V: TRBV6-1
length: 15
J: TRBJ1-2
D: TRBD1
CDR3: CASTPAGTGIYGYTF
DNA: TGTGCCAGCACTCCAGCAGGGACAGGAATCTATGGCTACACCTTC

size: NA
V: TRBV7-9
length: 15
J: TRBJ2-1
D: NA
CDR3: CASSLSFGADNEQFF
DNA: TGTGCCAGCAGCTTATCGTTCGGGGCAGACAATGAGCAGTTCTTC

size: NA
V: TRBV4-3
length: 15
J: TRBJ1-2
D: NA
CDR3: CASSQERKEAYGYTF
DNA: TGCGCCAGCAGCCAAGAACGGAAAGAGGCCTATGGCTACACCTTC

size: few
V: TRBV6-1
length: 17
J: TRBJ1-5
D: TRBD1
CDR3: CASSAPRDRVPNQPQHF
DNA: TGTGCCAGCAGTGCCCCGCGGGACAGGGTGCCCAATCAGCCCCAGCATTTT

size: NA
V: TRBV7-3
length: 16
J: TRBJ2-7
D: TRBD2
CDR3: CASSLMLAGGPYEQYF
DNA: TGTGCCAGCAGCTTAATGCTAGCGGGAGGGCCCTACGAGCAGTACTTC

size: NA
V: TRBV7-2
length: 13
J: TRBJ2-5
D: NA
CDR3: CASSLIEGETQYF
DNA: TGTGCCAGCAGCTTGATTGAGGGGGAGACCCAGTACTTC

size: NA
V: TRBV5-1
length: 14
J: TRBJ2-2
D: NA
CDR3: CASRGVANTGELFF
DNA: TGCGCCAGCAGGGGGGTAGCGAACACCGGGGAGCTGTTTTTT

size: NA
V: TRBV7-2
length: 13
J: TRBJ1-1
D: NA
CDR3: CASSFVLNTEAFF
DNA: TGTGCCAGCAGCTTTGTCTTGAACACTGAAGCTTTCTTT

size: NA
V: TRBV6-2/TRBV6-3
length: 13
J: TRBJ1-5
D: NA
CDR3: CASSYDSNQPQHF
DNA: TGTGCCAGCAGTTACGACAGCAATCAGCCCCAGCATTTT

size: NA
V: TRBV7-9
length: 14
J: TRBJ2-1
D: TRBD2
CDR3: CASSSRLAFHEQFF
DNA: TGTGCCAGCAGCTCACGACTAGCTTTCCATGAGCAGTTCTTC

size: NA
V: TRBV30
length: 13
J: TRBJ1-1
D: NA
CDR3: CAWSTQENTEAFF
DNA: TGTGCCTGGAGTACTCAAGAGAACACTGAAGCTTTCTTT

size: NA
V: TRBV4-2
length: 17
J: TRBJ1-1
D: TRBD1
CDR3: CASSQAPGTGLNTEAFF
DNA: TGTGCCAGCAGCCAAGCACCTGGGACAGGGCTGAACACTGAAGCTTTCTTT

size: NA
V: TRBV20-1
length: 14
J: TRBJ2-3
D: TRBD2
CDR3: CSVLGLAGVYTQYF
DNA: TGCAGCGTCCTAGGACTAGCGGGAGTTTATACGCAGTATTTT

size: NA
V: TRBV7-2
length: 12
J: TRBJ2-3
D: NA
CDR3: CASSSGRGTQYF
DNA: TGTGCCAGCAGCTCCGGCAGAGGTACGCAGTATTTT

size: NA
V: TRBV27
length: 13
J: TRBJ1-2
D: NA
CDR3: CASSLSIRGGYTF
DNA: TGTGCCAGCAGTTTATCGATCCGAGGAGGCTACACCTTC

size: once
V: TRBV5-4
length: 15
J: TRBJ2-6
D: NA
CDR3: CASSPRGPGANVLTF
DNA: TGTGCCAGCAGCCCCAGGGGTCCTGGGGCCAACGTCCTGACTTTC

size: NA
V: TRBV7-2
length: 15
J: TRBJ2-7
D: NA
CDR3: CASSLAGGGNYEQYF
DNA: TGTGCCAGCAGCTTAGCGGGAGGCGGGAACTACGAGCAGTACTTC

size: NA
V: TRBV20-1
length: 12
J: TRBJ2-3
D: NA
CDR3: CSASGDTDTQYF
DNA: TGCAGTGCTAGCGGGGACACAGATACGCAGTATTTT

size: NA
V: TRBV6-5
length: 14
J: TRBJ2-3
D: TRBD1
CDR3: CASSSTGVTDTQYF
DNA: TGTGCCAGCAGTTCGACAGGGGTGACAGATACGCAGTATTTT

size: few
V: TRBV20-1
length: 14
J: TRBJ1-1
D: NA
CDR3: CSAQISRVWTEAFF
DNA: TGCAGTGCTCAGATCTCCAGGGTGTGGACCGAAGCTTTCTTT

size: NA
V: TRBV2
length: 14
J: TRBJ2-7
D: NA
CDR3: CASNRDLFSYEQYF
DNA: TGTGCCAGCAATCGAGACTTATTCTCCTACGAGCAGTACTTC

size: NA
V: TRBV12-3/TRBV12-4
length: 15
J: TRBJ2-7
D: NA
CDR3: CASSPEVRSSYEQYF
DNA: TGTGCCAGCAGCCCTGAGGTGCGGAGCTCCTACGAGCAGTACTTC

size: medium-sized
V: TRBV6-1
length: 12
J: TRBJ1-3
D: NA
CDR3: CASRDLGNTIYF
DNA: TGTGCCAGTCGGGACCTTGGAAACACCATATATTTT

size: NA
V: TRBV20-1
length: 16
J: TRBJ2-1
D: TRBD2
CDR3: CSARSIEGLGYNEQFF
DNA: TGCAGTGCTAGATCAATCGAGGGACTAGGGTACAATGAGCAGTTCTTC

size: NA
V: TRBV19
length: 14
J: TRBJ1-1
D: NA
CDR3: CGSSLPRGGTEAFF
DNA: TGTGGCAGTAGTTTACCGCGGGGGGGCACTGAAGCTTTCTTT

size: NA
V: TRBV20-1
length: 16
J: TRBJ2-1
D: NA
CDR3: CSARPYLVPSNNEQFF
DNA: TGCAGTGCTAGACCTTACCTAGTACCCTCGAACAATGAGCAGTTCTTC

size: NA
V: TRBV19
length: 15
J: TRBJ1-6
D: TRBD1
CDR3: CASSNSGGGISPLHF
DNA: TGTGCCAGTAGTAATTCAGGGGGCGGTATTTCACCCCTCCACTTT

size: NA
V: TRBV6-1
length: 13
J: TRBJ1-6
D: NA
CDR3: CASRGIAYSPLHF
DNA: TGTGCCAGCAGGGGAATCGCCTATTCACCCCTCCACTTT

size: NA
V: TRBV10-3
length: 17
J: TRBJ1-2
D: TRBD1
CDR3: CAINTPGQGAVKNGYTF
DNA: TGTGCCATCAATACTCCGGGACAGGGGGCCGTTAAGAATGGCTACACCTTC

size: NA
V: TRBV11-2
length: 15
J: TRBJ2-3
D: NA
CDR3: CASSLDRVGGDTQYF
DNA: TGTGCCAGCAGCTTAGACCGGGTGGGAGGAGATACGCAGTATTTT

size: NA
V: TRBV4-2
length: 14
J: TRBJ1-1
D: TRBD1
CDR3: CASSPQGANTEAFF
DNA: TGTGCCAGCAGCCCACAGGGGGCGAACACTGAAGCTTTCTTT

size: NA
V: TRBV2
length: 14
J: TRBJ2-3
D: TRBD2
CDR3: CASSRLADVDTQYF
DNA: TGTGCCAGCAGTCGACTAGCGGACGTGGATACGCAGTATTTT

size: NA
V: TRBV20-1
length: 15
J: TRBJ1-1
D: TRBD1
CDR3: CSARVGDRGLTEAFF
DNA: TGCAGTGCTAGAGTGGGGGACAGGGGGCTGACTGAAGCTTTCTTT

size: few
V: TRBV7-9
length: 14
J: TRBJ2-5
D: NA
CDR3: CASSPWTRGATQYF
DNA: TGTGCCAGCAGCCCATGGACTAGGGGGGCGACCCAGTACTTC

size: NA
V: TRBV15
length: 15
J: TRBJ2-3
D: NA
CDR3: CATSRDRTSTDTQYF
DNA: TGTGCCACCAGCAGAGATAGAACTAGCACAGATACGCAGTATTTT

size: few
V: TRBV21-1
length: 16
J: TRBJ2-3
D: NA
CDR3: CASSNSPPGGTDTQYF
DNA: TGTGCCAGCAGCAATAGCCCCCCAGGTGGCACAGATACGCAGTATTTT

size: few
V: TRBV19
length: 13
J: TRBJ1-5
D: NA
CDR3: CASSRDRNQPQHF
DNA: TGTGCCAGTAGCAGGGACCGGAATCAGCCCCAGCATTTT

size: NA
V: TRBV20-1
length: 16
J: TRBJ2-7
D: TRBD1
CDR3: CSASDAPRTGSDEQYF
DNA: TGCAGTGCTAGCGATGCTCCGAGGACAGGGTCCGACGAGCAGTACTTC

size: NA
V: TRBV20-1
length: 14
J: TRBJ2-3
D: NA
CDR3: CSAGLGGYTDTQYF
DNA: TGCAGTGCTGGACTAGGGGGATACACAGATACGCAGTATTTT

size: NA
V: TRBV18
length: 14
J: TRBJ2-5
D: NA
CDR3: CASSPVGSKETQYF
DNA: TGTGCCAGCTCACCAGTGGGGTCTAAAGAGACCCAGTACTTC

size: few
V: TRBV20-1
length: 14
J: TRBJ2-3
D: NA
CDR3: CSARPWTSTDTQYF
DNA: TGCAGTGCTAGGCCCTGGACCTCAACAGATACGCAGTATTTT

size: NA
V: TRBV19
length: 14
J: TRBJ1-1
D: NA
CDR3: CASSRQMEVTEAFF
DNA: TGTGCCAGTAGTAGACAGATGGAAGTCACTGAAGCTTTCTTT

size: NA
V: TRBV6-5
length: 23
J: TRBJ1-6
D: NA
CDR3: CASSYGQDNNHPRTVCYYSPLHF
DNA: TGTGCCAGCAGTTACGGGCAGGACAACAATCACCCTAGAACGGTTTGTTATTATTCACCCCTCCACTTT

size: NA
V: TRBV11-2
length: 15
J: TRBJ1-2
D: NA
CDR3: CASSLAPNANYGYTF
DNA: TGTGCCAGCAGCTTAGCTCCTAACGCTAACTATGGCTACACCTTC

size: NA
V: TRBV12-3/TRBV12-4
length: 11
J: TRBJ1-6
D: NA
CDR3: CASSLGLSLHF
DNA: TGTGCCAGCAGTTTAGGATTGTCCCTCCACTTT

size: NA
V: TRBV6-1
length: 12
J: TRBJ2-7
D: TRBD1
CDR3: CASRGDSYEQYF
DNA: TGTGCCAGCAGGGGGGACAGTTACGAGCAGTACTTC

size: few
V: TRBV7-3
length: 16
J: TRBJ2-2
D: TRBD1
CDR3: CASSLQGAMNTGELFF
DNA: TGTGCCAGCAGCTTACAGGGGGCAATGAACACCGGGGAGCTGTTTTTT

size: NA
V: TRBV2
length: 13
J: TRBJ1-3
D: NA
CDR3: CASSFRRGNTIYF
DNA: TGTGCCAGCAGTTTCCGCAGGGGAAACACCATATATTTT